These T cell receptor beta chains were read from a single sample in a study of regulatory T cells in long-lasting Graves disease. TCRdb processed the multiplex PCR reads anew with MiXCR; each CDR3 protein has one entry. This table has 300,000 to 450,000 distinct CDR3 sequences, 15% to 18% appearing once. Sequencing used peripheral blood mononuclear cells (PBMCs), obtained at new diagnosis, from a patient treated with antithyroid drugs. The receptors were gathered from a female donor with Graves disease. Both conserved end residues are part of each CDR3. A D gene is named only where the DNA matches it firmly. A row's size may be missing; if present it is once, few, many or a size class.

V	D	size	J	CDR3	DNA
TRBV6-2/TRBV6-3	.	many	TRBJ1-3	CASSFSESVSGNTIYF	TGTGCCAGCAGTTTCTCCGAGTCTGTCTCTGGAAACACCATATATTTT
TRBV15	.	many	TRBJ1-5	CATSRRGLTSNQPQHF	TGTGCCACCAGCAGGAGAGGGCTTACTAGCAATCAGCCCCAGCATTTT
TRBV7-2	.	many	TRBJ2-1	CASSLEWTSYNEQFF	TGTGCCAGCAGCTTAGAGTGGACCTCCTACAATGAGCAGTTCTTC
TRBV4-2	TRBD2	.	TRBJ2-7	CTSSQGTSGGPFSYEQYF	TGTACCAGCAGCCAAGGAACTAGCGGGGGACCCTTTTCCTACGAGCAGTACTTC
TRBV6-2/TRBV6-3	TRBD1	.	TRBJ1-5	CASSEIGQGKWPKHF	TGTGCCAGCAGTGAAATTGGACAGGGCAAATGGCCCAAGCATTTT
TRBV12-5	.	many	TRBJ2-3	CASGFSLLDTQYF	TGTGCTAGTGGTTTTTCCCTTTTAGATACGCAGTATTTT
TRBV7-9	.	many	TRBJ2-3	CATGWDGPGDTQYF	TGTGCCACCGGGTGGGACGGGCCTGGAGATACGCAGTATTTT
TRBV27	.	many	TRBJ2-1	CASSLLGDHNEQFF	TGTGCCAGCAGTTTATTGGGGGACCACAATGAGCAGTTCTTC
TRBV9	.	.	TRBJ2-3	CASSVDRSTDTQYF	TGTGCCAGCAGCGTAGACCGGAGCACAGATACGCAGTATTTT
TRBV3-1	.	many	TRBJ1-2	CASSSVGSYTF	TGTGCCAGCTCCTCCGTTGGGAGCTACACCTTC
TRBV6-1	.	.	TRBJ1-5	CASALNNQPQHF	TGTGCCAGCGCCCTGAATAATCAGCCCCAGCATTTT
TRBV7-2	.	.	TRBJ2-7	CASSFLAHEQYF	TGTGCCAGCAGCTTTCTAGCCCACGAGCAGTACTTC
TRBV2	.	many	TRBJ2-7	CASAHVEGHLF	TGTGCCAGCGCGCACGTGGAGGGCCACCTCTTC
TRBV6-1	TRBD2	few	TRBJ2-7	CASRGLAGFSYEQYF	TGTGCCAGCAGGGGGCTAGCGGGCTTCTCCTACGAGCAGTACTTC
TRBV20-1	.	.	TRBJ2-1	CSARGTTGLSHNEQFF	TGCAGTGCTAGAGGGACCACAGGCTTGAGCCACAATGAGCAGTTCTTC
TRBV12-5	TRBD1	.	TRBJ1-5	CASGLTGDQPQHF	TGTGCTAGTGGTTTAACAGGGGATCAGCCCCAGCATTTT
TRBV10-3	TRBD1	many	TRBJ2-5	CAISAGTGQETQYF	TGTGCCATCAGTGCCGGGACAGGGCAAGAGACCCAGTACTTC
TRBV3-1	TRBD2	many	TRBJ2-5	CASSQSSGGRETQYF	TGTGCCAGCAGCCAATCCAGCGGGGGGCGAGAGACCCAGTACTTC
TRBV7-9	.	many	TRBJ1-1	CASRAYERVGTEAFF	TGTGCCAGCAGAGCTTATGAGAGAGTGGGCACTGAAGCTTTCTTT
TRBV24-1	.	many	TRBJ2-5	CATSDDRLETQYF	TGTGCCACCAGTGATGATCGTTTGGAGACCCAGTACTTC
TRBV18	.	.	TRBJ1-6	CASSPGMGISPLHF	TGTGCCAGCTCACCGGGAATGGGGATTTCACCCCTCCACTTT
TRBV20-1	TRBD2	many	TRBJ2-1	CSARDPRTSGSAEQFF	TGCAGTGCTAGAGACCCAAGGACTAGCGGCTCGGCAGAGCAGTTCTTC
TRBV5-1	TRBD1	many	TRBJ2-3	CASSPEGAGTDTQYF	TGCGCCAGCAGCCCAGAGGGGGCGGGCACAGATACGCAGTATTTT
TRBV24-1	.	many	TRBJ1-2	CATSDSDRLYGYTF	TGTGCCACCAGTGATTCGGACAGACTCTATGGCTACACCTTC
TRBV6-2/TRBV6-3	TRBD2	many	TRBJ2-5	CASSYGGRALETQYF	TGTGCCAGCAGTTACGGCGGGAGGGCCCTGGAGACCCAGTACTTC
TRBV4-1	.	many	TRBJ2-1	CASSPGENEQFF	TGCGCCAGCAGCCCAGGGGAGAATGAGCAGTTCTTC
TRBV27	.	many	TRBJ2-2	CASSRVNTGELFF	TGTGCCAGCAGTCGCGTAAACACCGGGGAGCTGTTTTTT
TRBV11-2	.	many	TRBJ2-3	CASSLAELFTDTQYF	TGTGCCAGCAGCTTAGCAGAATTATTTACAGATACGCAGTATTTT
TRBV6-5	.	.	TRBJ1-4	CASSYSGSEKLFF	TGTGCCAGCAGTTACTCAGGGAGTGAAAAACTGTTTTTT
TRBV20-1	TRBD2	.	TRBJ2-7	CSARDTLAGGYEQYF	TGCAGTGCTAGAGATACCCTAGCGGGAGGTTACGAGCAGTACTTC
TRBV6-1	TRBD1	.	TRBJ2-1	CASSRGRAGSSYNEQFF	TGTGCCAGCAGCAGGGGGCGGGCAGGGAGCTCCTACAATGAGCAGTTCTTC
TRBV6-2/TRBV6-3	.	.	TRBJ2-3	CASEDRETIDTQYF	TGTGCCAGCGAAGACCGGGAGACCATAGATACGCAGTATTTT
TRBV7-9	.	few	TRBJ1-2	CASSPTGLNYGYTF	TGTGCCAGCAGCCCAACTGGACTTAACTATGGCTACACCTTC
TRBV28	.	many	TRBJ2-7	CASRRGEQGVDEQYF	TGTGCCAGCAGGAGAGGCGAACAGGGAGTTGACGAGCAGTACTTC
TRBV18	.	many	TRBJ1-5	CASSPDSYSNQPQHF	TGTGCCAGCTCACCGGACAGTTATAGCAATCAGCCCCAGCATTTT
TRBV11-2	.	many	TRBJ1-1	CASSSPPRDTEAFF	TGTGCCAGCAGCTCCCCCCCCAGGGACACTGAAGCTTTCTTT
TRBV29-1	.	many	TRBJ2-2	CSVAEDTGELFF	TGCAGCGTTGCTGAAGACACCGGGGAGCTGTTTTTT
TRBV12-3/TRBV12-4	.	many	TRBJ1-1	CASSLLAAVNTEAFF	TGTGCCAGCAGTTTACTTGCGGCTGTGAACACTGAAGCTTTCTTT
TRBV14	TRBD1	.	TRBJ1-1	CASSQRDRWGTEAFF	TGTGCCAGCAGCCAAAGGGACAGGTGGGGCACTGAAGCTTTCTTT
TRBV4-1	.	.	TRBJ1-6	CASSQEFQWSLHF	TGCGCCAGCAGCCAAGAGTTTCAGTGGTCCCTCCACTTT
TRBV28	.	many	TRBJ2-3	CASSLFDSRTDTQYF	TGTGCCAGCAGTTTATTCGACAGTCGCACAGATACGCAGTATTTT
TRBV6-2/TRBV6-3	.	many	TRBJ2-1	CASSYTARSYNEQFF	TGTGCCAGCAGTTATACAGCACGCTCCTACAATGAGCAGTTCTTC
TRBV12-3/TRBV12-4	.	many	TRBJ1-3	CASSFPGGEGNTIYF	TGTGCCAGCAGTTTTCCGGGGGGCGAGGGAAACACCATATATTTT
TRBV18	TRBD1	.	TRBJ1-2	CASSWDRGRGYTF	TGTGCCAGCTCATGGGACAGGGGTCGCGGCTACACCTTC
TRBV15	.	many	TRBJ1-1	CATSRDLSTEQMNTEAFF	TGTGCCACCAGCAGAGATCTTTCGACAGAGCAAATGAACACTGAAGCTTTCTTT
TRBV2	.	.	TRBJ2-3	CASSASSTPDTQYF	TGTGCCAGCAGCGCCTCGAGTACCCCAGATACGCAGTATTTT
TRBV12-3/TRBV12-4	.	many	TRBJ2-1	CASRQVTYNEQFF	TGTGCCAGCAGACAAGTAACCTACAATGAGCAGTTCTTC
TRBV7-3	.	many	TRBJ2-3	CASSLTRSDTQYF	TGTGCCAGCAGCTTGACGAGATCAGATACGCAGTATTTT